These 17 T cell receptor beta chains were sequenced from one sample in a study of T cells in Graves' hyperthyroidism and ophthalmopathy. Regions amplified from RNA transcripts were the TCR beta CDR3 regions. HTBI primers were the set used in a first-round RT-PCR of the TCR CDR3. TCRdb reanalysed the multiplex PCR reads using MiXCR and keeps one entry per CDR3 protein. This table holds about 600,000 distinct CDR3 sequences, 14% found once. The specimen sequenced was blood. These receptors all come from a woman under 30 with Graves' ophthalmopathy.

This clonotype has at least ten counts. The V call is TRBV6-2 or TRBV6-3, the J call TRBJ2-1, with a possible D match to TRBD1 (6 bases). Per the germline V gene, CDR1 is MNHEY and CDR2 is SVGEGT. Between the trimmed V and J ends, which lost 7 bases and 0 bases, there was a span of 16 bases. This CDR3 comprises 16 residues. DNA for the CDR3: TGTGCCAGCAACCACGGTGGGGGCTCCTCCTACAATGAGCAGTTCTTC. Protein: CASNHGGGSSYNEQFF.

This clonotype has a count of ten or more. The V gene is TRBV27, the J gene TRBJ2-2, with TRBD2 identical over 7 bases. The CDR3 covers 14 residues. Germline CDR1 MNHEY, CDR2 SMNVEV (reference sequence). Trimming took 3 bases from V and 3 from J; bases not matched to a gene: 1. The CDR3 DNA reads TGTGCCAGCAGTTTGACTAGCTACACCGGGGAGCTGTTTTTT. Its translation is CASSLTSYTGELFF.

This clonotype showed up many times. This chain joins TRBV6-1 and TRBJ2-7, with 8 bases aligning to TRBD1. CDR3 length: 13 amino acids. The germline gives CDR1 MNHNS, CDR2 SASEGT. Trimming removed 6 bases from V and 3 bases from J; junction bases left unmatched: 4. CDR3 amino acids: CASRLGQGYEQYF. The CDR3 nucleotides are TGTGCCAGCAGGCTCGGACAGGGCTACGAGCAGTACTTC.

A note on this clonotype: A much bigger clone sits one base away, suggesting this may be a read error. DNA for the CDR3: TGTGCCAGCAGTTACCCGTTTCGGGAGCCCCCAGAGACCCAGTACTTC. Encoded protein: CASSYPFREPPETQYF. The J gene is TRBJ2-5, the V gene TRBV6-5; TRBD2 is a possible D gene (6 bases). The CDR3 loop spans 16 amino acids. CDR1 is MNHEY, CDR2 SVGAGI, per germline. Trimming pared 2 bases from V and 4 bases from J, leaving 17 bases between.

This clonotype showed up many times. The rearrangement joins TRBV20-1 to TRBJ2-5; 8 nucleotides align to TRBD2. Per the germline V gene, CDR1 is DFQATT and CDR2 is SNEGSKA (reference sequence). V shed 2 bases, J shed 5 bases, and the junction held 7 bases outside the gene matches. The CDR3 totals 14 residues. The CDR3 spells CSARREGLGETQYF. Written as DNA, the CDR3 is TGCAGTGCTAGACGGGAGGGCCTTGGGGAGACCCAGTACTTC.

This clonotype has more than one count but fewer than ten. The chain recombines TRBV7-2 with TRBJ1-2; a weak D match, TRBD1 (6 bases). CDR1 is SGHTA, CDR2 FQGNSA, per germline. V lost 4 bases, J lost 4 bases, and 16 bases lay in between. This CDR3 is 15 amino acids long. The CDR3 spells CASSYPEGGGYGYTF. As DNA, the CDR3 is TGTGCCAGCAGCTACCCCGAGGGAGGGGGCTATGGCTACACCTTC.

This clonotype was observed many times. V usage is TRBV9 and J usage is TRBJ2-1; 13 bases are a match to TRBD2. Trimming removed 4 bases from V and 8 bases from J; junction bases left unmatched: 12. Germline V gives CDR1 SGDLS, CDR2 YYNGEE. The CDR3 length is 17 residues. The CDR3 nucleotides read TGTGCCAGCAGCACATCAACCGGGACTAGCGGGATTGATGAGCAGTTCTTC. This encodes CASSTSTGTSGIDEQFF.

This clonotype was recorded at least ten times. In DNA form, the CDR3 reads TGCAGTGCTAGAGAGGGAAGTTCTCTCGGTAGAAGTACTGAAGCTTTCTTT. It specifies CSAREGSSLGRSTEAFF. The chain joins TRBV20-1 to TRBJ1-1; D is undetermined. CDR3 length equals 17 residues. V was cut by 0 bases and J by 5 bases, with 22 bases left in between. CDR1 DFQATT and CDR2 SNEGSKA come from the germline V gene (reference sequence).

This clonotype has more than one count but fewer than ten. J is TRBJ1-2 and V is TRBV6-6; TRBD1 is a possible D gene (5 bases). The CDR3 has 14 amino acids. From germline, CDR1 is MNHNY and CDR2 SVGAGI (reference sequence). V lost 2 bases and J 6 bases, leaving 13 bases between the germline ends. CDR3 sequence reads: CASSYDPGVNGYTF. In DNA form, the CDR3 reads TGTGCCAGCAGTTACGACCCGGGGGTTAATGGCTACACCTTC.

Here the CDR3 reads CASSVGRDRTSMNTEAFF. The DNA for the CDR3 is TGTGCCAGCAGTGTAGGTCGGGACAGAACCTCCATGAACACTGAAGCTTTCTTT. The chain couples TRBV6-1 to TRBJ1-1, with 7 bases lining up with TRBD1. This CDR3 is built from 18 residues. Trimming cost V 4 bases and J 0 bases; bases outside gene matches: 14. Germline CDR1 and CDR2: MNHNS and SASEGT.

This clonotype was recorded at least ten times. This chain connects TRBV5-5 to TRBJ2-2; D ambiguous. Germline CDR1 SGHKS, CDR2 YYEKEE (reference sequence). This CDR3 region has 16 residues. V was pared by 5 bases and J by 6 bases, with 20 bases between. The CDR3 DNA follows: TGTGCCAGCAGGGGGTCTCCTGGGATCTTAGCCGGGGAGCTGTTTTTT. The encoded protein is CASRGSPGILAGELFF.

This clonotype has a count of ten or more. The rearrangement links TRBV6-1 to TRBJ2-2; the D is unclear. This CDR3 comprises 13 residues. Trimming left V 4 bases short and J 6 bases short, with 9 bases between. In germline, CDR1 is MNHNS, CDR2 SASEGT. DNA of the CDR3: TGTGCCAGCAGTGTTGGGCCCTCCGGGGAGCTGTTTTTT. This gives the protein CASSVGPSGELFF.

This clonotype was found many times. The rearrangement links TRBV12-3 or TRBV12-4 to TRBJ1-2, with 8 nucleotides matching TRBD1. The CDR3 is 12 residues long. V shed 4 bases, J shed 8 bases, and the junction held 3 bases outside the gene matches. In DNA, the CDR3 is TGTGCCAGCAGTTCAGGGGGCAGAGGCTACACCTTC. It encodes CASSSGGRGYTF.

This clonotype was observed many times. The genes are TRBV28 and TRBJ2-3; 10 nucleotides line up with TRBD2. CDR1 is MDHEN, CDR2 SYDVKM, per germline. The CDR3 is made up of 14 amino acids. With 3 bases clipped from V and 6 bases from J, the junction kept 3 bases outside the gene matches. CDR3 DNA: TGTGCCAGCAGTTTGAGCGGGAGGGTCGATACGCAGTATTTT. Translated: CASSLSGRVDTQYF.

This clonotype has ten or more counts. The V and J genes are TRBV16 and TRBJ2-5; TRBD2 matches at 8 bases. Germline CDR1 KGHSY, CDR2 FQNENV. This CDR3 is built from 15 residues. V gave up 3 bases and J gave up 0 bases; unmatched junction bases: 3. The CDR3 reads CASSHRGGDQETQYF. In DNA form, the CDR3 reads TGTGCCAGCAGCCATCGGGGGGGGGACCAAGAGACCCAGTACTTC.

This clonotype was observed many times. This rearrangement joins TRBV29-1 to TRBJ2-7, with 9 bases identical to TRBD1. The V and J ends lost 5 bases and 4 bases, in that order; junction bases with no gene match: 6. The CDR3 sequence is 13 residues long. The germline CDR1 and CDR2 sequences are SQVTM and ANQGSEA. This CDR3 reads CSVTGTGRYEQYF. The CDR3 coding sequence is TGCAGCGTTACGGGGACAGGGCGGTACGAGCAGTACTTC.

The rearrangement joins TRBV4-2 to TRBJ2-1; 13 bases map to TRBD2. Germline trimming cut 0 bases from V and 7 bases from J; bases unmatched to any gene: 9. Per germline, CDR1 LGHNA and CDR2 YNFKEQ. The CDR3 is 18 amino acids. CDR3 bases: TGTGCCAGCAGCCAAGACCGCGAGACTAGCGGGAGGATTAATGAGCAGTTCTTC. Amino acid sequence: CASSQDRETSGRINEQFF.